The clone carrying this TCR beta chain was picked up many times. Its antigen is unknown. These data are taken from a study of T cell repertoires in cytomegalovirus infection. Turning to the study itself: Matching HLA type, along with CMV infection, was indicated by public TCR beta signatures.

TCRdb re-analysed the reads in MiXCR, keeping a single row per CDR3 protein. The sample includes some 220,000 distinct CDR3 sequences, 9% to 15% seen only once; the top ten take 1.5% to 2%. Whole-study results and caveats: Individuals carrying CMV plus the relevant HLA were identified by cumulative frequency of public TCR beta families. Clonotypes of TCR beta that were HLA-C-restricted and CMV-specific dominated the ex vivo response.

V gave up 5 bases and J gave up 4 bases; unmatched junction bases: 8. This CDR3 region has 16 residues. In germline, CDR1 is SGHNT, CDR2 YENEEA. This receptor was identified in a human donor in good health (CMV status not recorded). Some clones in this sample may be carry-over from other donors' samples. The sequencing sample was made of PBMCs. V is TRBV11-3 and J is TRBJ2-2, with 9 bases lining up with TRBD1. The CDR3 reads CASSPNRGLSTGELFF. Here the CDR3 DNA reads TGTGCCAGCAGCCCAAACAGGGGGCTTAGCACCGGGGAGCTGTTTTTT.